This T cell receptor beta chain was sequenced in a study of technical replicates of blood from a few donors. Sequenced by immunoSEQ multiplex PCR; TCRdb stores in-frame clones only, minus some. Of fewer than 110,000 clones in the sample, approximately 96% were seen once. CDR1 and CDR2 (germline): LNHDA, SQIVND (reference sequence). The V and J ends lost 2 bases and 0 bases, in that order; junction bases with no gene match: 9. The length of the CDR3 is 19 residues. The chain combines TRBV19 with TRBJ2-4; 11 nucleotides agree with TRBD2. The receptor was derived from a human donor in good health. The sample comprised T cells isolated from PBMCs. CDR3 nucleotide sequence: TGTGCCAGTAGTATAAACACGTATAGCGGGAGGGAAGCCAAAAACATTCAGTACTTC. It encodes CASSINTYSGREAKNIQYF.